This entry describes one T cell receptor (beta chain). Its antigen target is currently unknown. Base qualities are not provided; no much larger clone lies one nucleotide away. The data belong to a study of identical twins (dated by TCRdb to 2016 to 2017). Background for the entire study: To test whether fetal clonotypes persist, this study deep-sequenced TCR alpha and beta repertoires from monozygotic twins, from unrelated adults of various ages, and from cord blood. Replicate twin experiments were performed at different times using different library preparation protocols to rule out contamination.

CDR1 is given as LNHDA and CDR2 as SQIVND, both from the germline V gene (reference sequence). V lost 6 bases and J lost 1 base, and the count of bases not matched to a germline gene is 14. The CDR3 spans 17 residues, from the cysteine through the phenylalanine. The CDR3 DNA has 51 bases and is translated from base 1. To prepare the library, 5' RACE was applied. Data came from an Illumina HiSeq 2000. A universal primer binding site was introduced by template switching, and a unique molecular identifier was present in the final cDNA, enabling accurate counting of TCR cDNA molecules. First-strand cDNA for TCR alpha and beta chains was synthesized from specific primers in the conserved constant-segment region. To control for contamination, each cDNA library was double barcoded with a SMART-Mk sample barcode plus Illumina barcodes. TruSeq adapter sequences and Illumina sample barcodes were added in two successive PCR steps. The Illumina HiSeq platform was used with custom primers to sequence TCR alpha and beta cDNA libraries. The original pipeline was this. Unique molecular identifiers were extracted from raw reads with MiGEC, and CDR3 positions were determined with MiXCR. Recombination models were inferred per individual with the repgenHMM and IGoR tools using an EM algorithm. Shared clonotype analysis was performed with the tcR package in R, normalizing sharing by the product of cloneset sizes. To study raw recombination without the effects of thymic and clonal selection, out-of-frame nonproductive sequences were analyzed. The public reads were reanalyzed by TCRdb: fastp trimming at Q25, MiXCR alignment, in-frame beta chains only. Every entry covers one CDR3 protein and lists the most common genes and DNA from its rows. The V and J calls reflect TCRdb's pipeline rather than the authors' work. This sample comprises 500,000 to 600,000 distinct CDR3 sequences, around 20% of them detected only once. The biggest ten clones account for 0.75% to 0.95% of the sample.

Only healthy Caucasian donors were included. The twin cohort consisted of three pairs of female monozygotic twins, all aged roughly 18 to 29 years. Positive isolation kits from Invitrogen were used to isolate CD4+ and CD8+ T cell populations. The investigation overall reported the following: A weaker excess of twin sharing was found in beta out-of-frame sequences because the signal-to-noise ratio was lowered by fewer shared sequences. In monozygotic twins, recombination models systematically underestimated out-of-frame TCR alpha sharing, but the models matched the sharing seen between unrelated individuals. Invariant T cells such as MAIT and iNKT could partly confound zero-insertion analyses, although diverse VJ usage argued against such confounding for most clonotypes. Because the same donors could not be followed over many years, the conclusions relied on cross-sectional statistical analysis. Fewer insertions were carried by abundant cord blood beta clonotypes; a weaker similar trend was observed in young adult naive repertoires, while no such trend was observed in memory repertoires. Compared with coincidental sharing between unrelated individuals, out-of-frame TCR alpha sequences shared between twins showed an excess of sequences with low generation probability.

These data were also filed under a second study, of T cells expressing NK-cell markers. The second source states: Three sorted T-cell subsets (CD3+CD56+NKG2C+, CD3+CD56+NKG2C- and CD3+CD56-NKG2C+) from fewer than 10 donors had their TCR beta-chain repertoires profiled. Of the eight sequenced donors, seven were found to be HCMV-seropositive and one was found to be HCMV-seronegative. To restrict sorting to alphabetaTCR-expressing T cells, an anti-gammadeltaTCR antibody was added in several experiments. In a handful of donors, the dominant CD3+CD56+NKG2C+ clonotypes were found to rank among the top 10 CD8+ clonotypes and to make up roughly 1.0-7.5% of CD8+ T cells. Those dominant clonotypes were again the most abundant among CD3+CD56-NKG2C+ cells in a handful of donors, at roughly 28.3-60.1%. It remained unclear whether the expanded NKG2C-expressing T cell clones were specific for HCMV antigens. The eight sequenced donors were randomly selected healthy volunteers, three men and five women. HCMV serostatus was determined by detecting HCMV-specific IgG in serum with a commercial ELISA kit. MIGEC was used to demultiplex reads and group the reads by UMI, and MiTCR was used to assemble and quantify clonotypes. To exclude erroneous sequences, only TCR cDNA sequences supported by at least two reads were retained. The tcR package was used for downstream repertoire analysis, and clonotypes were matched between fractions using CDR3 nucleotide sequence together with V segment. VDJmatch was used to annotate antigen specificity against VDJdb, with one amino acid substitution in CDR3 permitted.

Source material: CD4+ T cells sorted from blood. This TCR was sampled from a woman under 30 in good health. Here the chain combines TRBV19 and TRBJ2-7, and 8 junctional nucleotides match TRBD2. The DNA sequence follows: TGTGCCAGTAGGGTCCAACTAGCGGAGGCGGGGTCCTACGAGCAGTACTTC. Its protein is CASRVQLAEAGSYEQYF. When the CDR3 is completed using the reference TRBV19 and TRBJ2-7 genes on either side, the full variable domain is DGGITQSPKYLFRKEGQNVTLSCEQNLNHDAMYWYRQDPGQGLRLIYYSQIVNDFQKGDIAEGYSVSREKKESFPLTVTSAQKNPTAFYLCASRVQLAEAGSYEQYFGPGTRLTVT.